These 25 T cell receptor beta chains were all obtained from the same sample, sequenced in a study of shared clonotypes between healthy human individuals. Profiling relied on immunoSEQ multiplex PCR, and the TCRdb table lists in-frame clones only, not all of them. The repertoire includes roughly 2.6 million clones, around nine tenths of them detected once, and around 0.15% sits in the top ten. The sequenced sample was naive CD4+ T cells sorted from blood. Regarding subset: CD45RA+ positively selected. These receptors all come from a young man in good health.

V and J are TRBV7-2 and TRBJ2-7; TRBD2 might be the D (5 bases). Germline V gene lookup returns CDR1 SGHTA and CDR2 FQGNSA. The CDR3 consists of 15 residues. V gave up 5 bases and J gave up 2 bases, with 16 bases separating them. The CDR3 DNA follows: TGTGCCAGCAGCCCCGGAGGAGCGCAGCCCTACGAGCAGTACTTC. Amino acid sequence: CASSPGGAQPYEQYF.

The chain carries TRBV6-4 and TRBJ1-5, with D hard to call. The germline V and J ends were trimmed by 6 bases and 2 bases, with 5 bases remaining between them. The germline CDR1 and CDR2 sequences are MRHNA and SNTAGT. The CDR3 runs to 12 residues. The CDR3: CASRKGNQPQHF. Here the CDR3 DNA reads TGTGCCAGCAGGAAGGGCAATCAGCCCCAGCATTTT.

This chain joins TRBV28 and TRBJ1-2; tentative D call: TRBD1 (5 bases). Germline V gives CDR1 MDHEN, CDR2 SYDVKM. V was shortened by 9 bases and J by 6 bases, with 11 bases between the two germline ends. This CDR3 comprises 11 residues. CDR3 protein: CARRGRDGYTF. The CDR3 DNA reads TGTGCCAGAAGGGGCAGGGATGGCTACACCTTC.

This chain uses TRBV6-5 with TRBJ2-5, with 9 bases aligning to TRBD2. The CDR3 sequence is 16 residues long. After removal of 4 bases from V and 4 bases from J, the junction contained 10 bases not matched to a gene. Germline CDR1 MNHEY, CDR2 SVGAGI. The DNA for the CDR3 is TGTGCCAGCAGTTGGGGACTAGCCCAACTAGGAGAGACCCAGTACTTC. It encodes CASSWGLAQLGETQYF.

The chain is built from TRBV7-2 and TRBJ2-3, with 7 bases matching TRBD2. The CDR3 sequence is 14 residues long. J lost 2 bases, V lost 5 bases, and 4 bases had no gene match. The germline CDR1 and CDR2 sequences are SGHTA and FQGNSA. DNA for the CDR3: TGTGCCAGCAGCAACGGACTAGACACAGATACGCAGTATTTT. Translated, it gives CASSNGLDTDTQYF.

The chain joins TRBV6-1 to TRBJ2-3; D perhaps matches TRBD1 (6 bases). Deletions cut 6 bases from V and 0 bases from J, with 13 bases between. CDR3 length: 15 residues. Per the germline V gene, CDR1 is MNHNS and CDR2 is SASEGT. For the CDR3, the DNA is TGTGCCAGCAGAGTCCAGGGGACCAGCACAGATACGCAGTATTTT. Its protein product is CASRVQGTSTDTQYF.

This clone was detected only once. This rearrangement joins TRBV28 to TRBJ2-5; TRBD2 aligns across 10 bases. The germline V gene has CDR1 MDHEN and CDR2 SYDVKM. The CDR3 is made up of 16 amino acids. Unmatched junction bases numbered 9, after V lost 5 bases and J lost 3 bases. For the CDR3, the DNA is TGTGCCAGCAGTCCGGGACTAGCGCTTCAGGAAGAGACCCAGTACTTC. Its protein product is CASSPGLALQEETQYF.

This clone was observed once. The CDR3 region is CASSSTGGVTEAFF. The CDR3 nucleotides read TGTGCCAGCAGCTCAACAGGGGGCGTCACTGAAGCTTTCTTT. The chain has TRBV7-9 and TRBJ1-1, with 9 bases that match TRBD1. This CDR3 contains 14 residues. Germline V gene lookup returns CDR1 SEHNR and CDR2 FQNEAQ (reference sequence). The ends lost 4 bases at V and 4 bases at J; junction bases unmatched: 4.

The rearrangement joins TRBV7-9 to TRBJ2-3; D is perhaps TRBD2 (5 bases). Germline values: CDR1 SEHNR, CDR2 FQNEAQ (reference sequence). The CDR3 has 14 residues. The V and J ends lost 3 bases and 4 bases respectively, with 11 bases between them. CDR3 nucleotides: TGTGCCAGCAGCTTTCGGACTGATTCAGATACGCAGTATTTT. This sequence encodes CASSFRTDSDTQYF.

The chain carries TRBV7-2 and TRBJ2-7; D unclear. The length of the CDR3 is 18 residues. V was pared by 1 base and J by 0 bases, with 19 bases between. Germline assignment: CDR1 SGHTA and CDR2 FQGNSA. DNA for the CDR3: TGTGCCAGCAGCTTAGGGTTGTCGGCAGGCAAGAGCTCCTACGAGCAGTACTTC. Protein product: CASSLGLSAGKSSYEQYF. The variable domain in full, completed from reference TRBV7-2 and TRBJ2-7, reads GAGVSQSPSNKVTEKGKDVELRCDPISGHTALYWYRQSLGQGLEFLIYFQGNSAPDKSGLPSDRFSAERTGGSVSTLTIQRTQQEDSAVYLCASSLGLSAGKSSYEQYFGPGTRLTVT.

The CDR3 nucleotides are TGTGCCTGGAGTGTTCAGCGGTACGAGCAGTACTTC. Translation gives CAWSVQRYEQYF. This chain uses TRBV30 with TRBJ2-7, with D possibly TRBD2 on 5 matching bases. Trimming removed 0 bases at V and 4 bases at J, with 7 bases between. CDR3 size: 12 residues. The V gene's germline CDR1 is GTSNPN and CDR2 SVGIG (reference sequence).

The J gene is TRBJ2-7, the V gene TRBV21-1; the DNA was not used to check the table's D call, TRBD2. TRBV21-1 is listed as a pseudogene. The CDR3 runs 16 residues. The CDR3 coding sequence is TGTGCCAGCAGCATTCAGAAGAGACTACTTTTCCCCGAGCAGTACTTC. Protein product: CASSIQKRLLFPEQYF.

This clone was recorded a few times. Other DNA sequences in the sample encode the same CDR3. This rearrangement joins TRBV5-1 to TRBJ2-2; D gene ambiguous. The V end lost 0 bases, the J end lost 2 bases, and 5 bases lay between the germline ends. This CDR3 is 14 amino acids long. The germline CDR1 and CDR2 sequences are SGHRS and YFSETQ. The CDR3 loop reads CASSLAQNTGELFF. CDR3 nucleotide sequence: TGCGCCAGCAGCTTGGCCCAAAACACCGGGGAGCTGTTTTTT.

This chain uses TRBV7-2 with TRBJ2-7; 8 bases agree with TRBD2. V was pared by 1 base and J by 0 bases, with 14 bases of the junction left unmatched. Germline loops: CDR1 SGHTA, CDR2 FQGNSA. The CDR3 runs to 19 residues. The CDR3 DNA reads TGTGCCAGCAGCTTAGGGCTCGGGAGGGCCTCGCAGAACTCCTACGAGCAGTACTTC. Translated: CASSLGLGRASQNSYEQYF.

The V gene is TRBV4-3, the J gene TRBJ1-2; 9 positions match TRBD1. Trimming removed 0 bases from V and 4 bases from J; junction bases left unmatched: 6. Germline values: CDR1 LGHNA, CDR2 YSLEER. This CDR3 comprises 16 residues. CDR3 in amino acids: CASSQDWGQGLYGYTF. CDR3 bases: TGCGCCAGCAGCCAAGATTGGGGACAGGGCCTCTATGGCTACACCTTC.

V and J are TRBV29-1 and TRBJ2-7, with D maybe TRBD2 (6 bases). V lost 5 bases and J lost 9, with 20 bases in between. The CDR3 runs 13 residues. Germline CDR1 is SQVTM and CDR2 is ANQGSEA. The CDR3 loop reads CSVLEGGNRGQYF. The CDR3 region has the DNA TGCAGCGTTCTGGAGGGCGGGAATCGTGGGCAGTACTTC.

The chain employs TRBV27 and TRBJ2-7; D is unclear. The CDR3 covers 14 residues. CDR1 and CDR2 from the germline V gene are MNHEY and SMNVEV (reference sequence). V was cut by 3 bases and J by 1 base, with 10 bases left in between. CDR3 in DNA: TGTGCCAGCAGTTTCTCCAGTGTTTCCTACGAGCAGTACTTC. This encodes CASSFSSVSYEQYF.

The rearrangement uses TRBV7-6 and TRBJ2-5; the D gene is possibly TRBD1 (5 bases). This CDR3 is built from 14 residues. In germline, CDR1 is SGHVS, CDR2 FNYEAQ. V lost 2 bases, J lost 8 bases, and 15 bases lay in between. The CDR3 nucleotides read TGTGCCAGCAGCTTAACCAGACAGCTATTCACCCAGTACTTC. Translated: CASSLTRQLFTQYF.

This sequence joins TRBV14 and TRBJ2-7; 7 bases match TRBD2. J lost 6 bases, V lost 1 base, and 12 bases had no gene match. Germline V gene lookup returns CDR1 SGHDN and CDR2 FVKESK. CDR3 length equals 16 residues. CDR3 DNA sequence: TGTGCCAGCAGCCAAGGTCGGGGGGTTCTCCGGGGCGAGCAGTACTTC. It is translated as CASSQGRGVLRGEQYF.

J is TRBJ2-7 and V is TRBV19; D unresolved. The V gene's germline CDR1 is LNHDA and CDR2 SQIVND (reference sequence). V shed 10 bases and J shed 2 bases, with 21 bases lying between them. The CDR3 runs to 15 residues. Written as DNA, the CDR3 is TGTGCCACTCGTCAGGTTGGCGCTTTAACCTACGAGCAGTACTTC. This translates into CATRQVGALTYEQYF.

The V call is TRBV6-4, the J call TRBJ2-1; D may correspond to TRBD1 or TRBD2 (5 bases each). Per germline, CDR1 MRHNA and CDR2 SNTAGT. The CDR3 is 14 residues long. Trimming removed 3 bases at V and 4 bases at J, with 10 bases between. CDR3 nucleotides: TGTGCCAGCAGTGATGGGGGTTCTTACAATGAGCAGTTCTTC. Translating gives CASSDGGSYNEQFF.

This rearrangement joins TRBV9 to TRBJ1-1, with D unresolved. Looked up from germline, CDR1 is SGDLS and CDR2 is YYNGEE. The V end lost 0 bases, the J end lost 1 base, and 13 bases lay between the germline ends. The CDR3 loop spans 16 amino acids. The CDR3 nucleotides are TGTGCCAGCAGCGTAGGGCCGGGTGGGAAGAACACTGAAGCTTTCTTT. Its translation: CASSVGPGGKNTEAFF.

This chain joins TRBV15 and TRBJ2-6; 9 nucleotides match TRBD1. Losses at the gene ends were 1 base for V and 1 base for J; bases not matched to a gene: 2. CDR1 is LNHNV, CDR2 YYDKDF, per germline (reference sequence). CDR3 size: 17 residues. CDR3 in amino acids: CATSRGDRVSGANVLTF. The CDR3 bases are TGTGCCACCAGCAGAGGGGACAGGGTTTCTGGGGCCAACGTCCTGACTTTC.

This clone has just one count. CDR3 DNA sequence: TGCGCCAGCACCCTGGCGGGGCAGACAGAAGCTTTCTTT. Translation gives CASTLAGQTEAFF. The chain has TRBV5-1 and TRBJ1-1, with D possibly being TRBD1 (5 bases). The V and J ends lost 6 bases and 8 bases respectively, with 17 bases between them. Per the germline V gene, CDR1 is SGHRS and CDR2 is YFSETQ. There are 13 residues in the CDR3.

The chain couples TRBV5-1 to TRBJ2-3; D ambiguous. V lost 0 bases, J lost 8 bases, and 10 bases lay in between. Germline V gives CDR1 SGHRS, CDR2 YFSETQ. The CDR3 totals 13 residues. The CDR3 DNA sequence: TGCGCCAGCAGCTTGGACCCGGCTACTACGCAGTATTTT. Amino acids: CASSLDPATTQYF.